This T cell receptor beta chain is from a study of T cells after yellow fever vaccination. Between the trimmed V and J ends, which lost 1 base and 1 base, there was a span of 7 bases. The CDR3 contains 14 residues. This clonotype has more than one count but fewer than ten. The antigen remains undetermined. TCRdb reprocessed the 5' RACE reads via MiXCR and lists one record per CDR3 protein. The profile shows about 220,000 distinct CDR3 sequences, around 3.1% of them singletons. General study findings and limits: When the response was secondary, it was weaker but reached its peak faster, day 5 versus 15.

The sequences come from CD4+ T cells sorted from PBMCs, collected 10 days after the yellow fever booster vaccination. The rearrangement links TRBV12-3 or TRBV12-4 to TRBJ1-2; maybe TRBD1 (5 bases). This sequence was found in a man aged 18 to 29 who received the YFV17D yellow fever vaccine. In DNA, the CDR3 is TGTGCCAGCAGTTTAGTGGGGGGTAACTATGGCTACACCTTC. This codes for CASSLVGGNYGYTF.